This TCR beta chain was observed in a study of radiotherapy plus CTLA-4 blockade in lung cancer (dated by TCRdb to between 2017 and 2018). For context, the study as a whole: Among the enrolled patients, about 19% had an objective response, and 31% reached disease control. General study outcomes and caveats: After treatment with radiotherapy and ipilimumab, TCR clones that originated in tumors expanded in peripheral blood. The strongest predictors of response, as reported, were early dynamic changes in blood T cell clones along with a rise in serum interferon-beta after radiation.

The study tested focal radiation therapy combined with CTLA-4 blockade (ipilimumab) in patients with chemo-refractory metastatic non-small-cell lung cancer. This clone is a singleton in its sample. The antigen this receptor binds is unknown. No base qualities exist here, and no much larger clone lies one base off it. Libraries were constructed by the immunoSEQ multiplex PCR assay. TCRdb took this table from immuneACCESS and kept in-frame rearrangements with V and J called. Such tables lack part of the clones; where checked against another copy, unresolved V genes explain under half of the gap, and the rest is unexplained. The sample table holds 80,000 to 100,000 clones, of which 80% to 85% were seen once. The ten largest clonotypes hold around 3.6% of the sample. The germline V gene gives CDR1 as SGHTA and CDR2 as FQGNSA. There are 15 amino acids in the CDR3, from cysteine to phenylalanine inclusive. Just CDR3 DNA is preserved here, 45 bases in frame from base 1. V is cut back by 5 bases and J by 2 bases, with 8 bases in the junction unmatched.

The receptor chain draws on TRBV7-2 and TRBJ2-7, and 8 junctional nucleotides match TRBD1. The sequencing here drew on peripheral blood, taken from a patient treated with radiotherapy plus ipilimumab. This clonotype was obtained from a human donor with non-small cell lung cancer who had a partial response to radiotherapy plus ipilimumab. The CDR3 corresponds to CASSVQGQGPYEQYF. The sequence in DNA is TGTGCCAGCAGCGTCCAAGGACAGGGACCCTACGAGCAGTACTTC. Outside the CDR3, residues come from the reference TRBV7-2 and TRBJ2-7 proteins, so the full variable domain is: GAGVSQSPSNKVTEKGKDVELRCDPISGHTALYWYRQSLGQGLEFLIYFQGNSAPDKSGLPSDRFSAERTGGSVSTLTIQRTQQEDSAVYLCASSVQGQGPYEQYFGPGTRLTVT.